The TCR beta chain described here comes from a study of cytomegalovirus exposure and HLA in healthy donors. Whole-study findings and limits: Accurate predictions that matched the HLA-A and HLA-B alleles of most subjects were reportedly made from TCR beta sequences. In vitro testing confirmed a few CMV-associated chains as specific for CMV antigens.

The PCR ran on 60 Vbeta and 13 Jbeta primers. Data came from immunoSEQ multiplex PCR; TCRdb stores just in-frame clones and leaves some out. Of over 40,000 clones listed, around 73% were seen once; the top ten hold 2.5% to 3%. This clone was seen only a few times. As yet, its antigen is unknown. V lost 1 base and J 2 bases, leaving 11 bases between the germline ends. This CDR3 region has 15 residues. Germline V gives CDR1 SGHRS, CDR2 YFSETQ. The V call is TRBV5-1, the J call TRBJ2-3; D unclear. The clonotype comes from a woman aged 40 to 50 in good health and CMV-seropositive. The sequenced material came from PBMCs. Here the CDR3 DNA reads TGCGCCAGCAGCTTGTCCCTTTCCTACACAGATACGCAGTATTTT. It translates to CASSLSLSYTDTQYF.